The 8 T cell receptor beta chains presented below share a single source sample, sequenced in a study of blood T cell repertoires in COVID-19. TCRdb keeps only in-frame clones here, not all; method: immunoSEQ multiplex PCR. Among 20,000 to 25,000 clones listed, roughly 90% were seen once. The sequencing input was peripheral blood. The receptors stem from a woman over 75 with active COVID-19.

The V gene is TRBV5-1, the J gene TRBJ2-3; TRBD2 agrees at 10 bases. Germline trimming cut 2 bases from V and 5 bases from J; bases unmatched to any gene: 14. This CDR3 has 18 amino acids. The V gene's germline CDR1 is SGHRS and CDR2 YFSETQ. The CDR3 sequence: CASSLKRGGPPELDTQYF. The CDR3 coding sequence is TGCGCCAGCAGCTTAAAGCGGGGGGGCCCACCGGAATTAGATACGCAGTATTTT.

This clone was observed a single time. CDR3 residues: CAAGPSGTDTQYF. DNA of the CDR3: TGTGCCGCGGGGCCCTCGGGCACAGATACGCAGTATTTT. The chain carries TRBV10-3 and TRBJ2-3, with a possible D match to TRBD2 (6 bases). The CDR3 sequence is 13 residues long. V dropped 11 bases and J dropped 1 base, with 13 bases sitting between them. CDR1 and CDR2 from the germline V gene are ENHRY and SYGVKD.

V gene TRBV6-2 or TRBV6-3 combines with J gene TRBJ1-5; 7 bases are shared with TRBD1. The junction had 9 bases not matched to a gene; V was cut back by 5 bases and J by 2 bases. The CDR3 sequence is 16 residues long. CDR1 and CDR2 from the germline V gene are MNHEY and SVGEGT. As DNA, the CDR3 is TGTGCCAGCAGTGACAGGGAGATTTCGGGCAATCAGCCCCAGCATTTT. The encoded protein is CASSDREISGNQPQHF.

The chain couples TRBV28 to TRBJ2-3; 8 bases are shared with TRBD2. This CDR3 has 16 amino acids. Germline CDR1 MDHEN, CDR2 SYDVKM. V lost 6 bases and J lost 9; bases outside the gene matches: 17. CDR3 protein: CASSAGTSRGLRTQYF. The DNA of the CDR3 is TGTGCCAGCAGCGCCGGGACTAGTCGGGGCCTGAGGACGCAGTATTTT. Based on the CDR3 plus reference TRBV28 and TRBJ2-3, the full variable domain is DVKVTQSSRYLVKRTGEKVFLECVQDMDHENMFWYRQDPGLGLRLIYFSYDVKMKEKGDIPEGYSVSREKKERFSLILESASTNQTSMYLCASSAGTSRGLRTQYFGPGTRLTVL.

The chain is built from TRBV19 and TRBJ2-1; 13 bases match TRBD2. The V and J ends lost 4 bases and 1 base, in that order; junction bases with no gene match: 13. Germline CDR1 reads LNHDA; CDR2 reads SQIVND (reference sequence). The CDR3 extends over 20 amino acids. The CDR3: CASSTTGLTSGGSSYNEQFF. CDR3 DNA sequence: TGTGCCAGTAGTACCACCGGGTTGACTAGCGGGGGGAGTTCCTACAATGAGCAGTTCTTC.

CDR3 in amino acids: CAISAGLAGDNEQFF. The CDR3 DNA sequence: TGTGCCATCAGTGCCGGACTAGCGGGGGACAATGAGCAGTTCTTC. The rearrangement uses TRBV10-3 and TRBJ2-1; 13 positions agree with TRBD2. This CDR3 has 15 amino acids. CDR1 and CDR2 (germline): ENHRY, SYGVKD. V shed 4 bases, J shed 5 bases, and the junction held 2 bases outside the gene matches.

The J gene is TRBJ1-3, the V gene TRBV27, with 9 nucleotides matching TRBD1. CDR1 is MNHEY, CDR2 SMNVEV, per germline (reference sequence). With V trimmed by 6 bases and J by 4 bases, 7 bases remained unmatched. CDR3 length: 15 amino acids. CDR3 DNA: TGTGCCAGCAGGAAACAGGGGGCGCTGGGAAACACCATATATTTT. As protein: CASRKQGALGNTIYF.

V is TRBV6-6 and J is TRBJ1-6; possibly TRBD1 for D (6 bases). CDR1 and CDR2 from the germline V gene are MNHNY and SVGAGI (reference sequence). Trimming cost V 3 bases and J 4 bases, with 10 bases left between them. The CDR3 is 15 residues long. The CDR3 DNA is TGTGCCAGCAGTTATGGGCAGGGGTATAATTCACCCCTCCACTTT. It specifies CASSYGQGYNSPLHF.